The 9 T cell receptor beta chains below come from one sample, sequenced in a study of ipilimumab plus nivolumab after autologous stem cell transplantation. TCRdb's copy holds only in-frame clones and misses some; the assay was immunoSEQ multiplex PCR. Here the sample spans under 30,000 clones, around 84% being singletons. The sequencing here drew on PBMCs, taken in a trial of ipilimumab plus nivolumab as post-transplant consolidation. These receptors all stem from a male donor with diffuse large B-cell lymphoma.

This chain links TRBV19 with TRBJ1-1; 10 bases align to TRBD1. Germline V gives CDR1 LNHDA, CDR2 SQIVND (reference sequence). The V gene end was trimmed by 7 bases and the J gene end by 6 bases; junction bases not matched to a gene: 8. This CDR3 spans 14 amino acids. CDR3 protein: CASIWTGGNSEAFF. The CDR3 DNA follows: TGTGCCAGTATATGGACAGGGGGTAATTCTGAAGCTTTCTTT.

The CDR3 here is CASSESISQETQYF. The CDR3 coding sequence is TGCGCCAGCAGTGAGTCAATTAGCCAAGAGACCCAGTACTTC. The V and J genes are TRBV10-1 and TRBJ2-5; D not resolved. The CDR3 consists of 14 residues. Germline CDR1 is WNHNN and CDR2 is SYGVQD (reference sequence). Trimming left V 0 bases short and J 1 base short, with 6 bases between.

The rearrangement links TRBV7-2 to TRBJ2-6; the D call may be TRBD1 or TRBD2 (5 bases each). V was clipped by 1 base and J by 2 bases, with 6 bases between them. CDR3 size: 15 residues. CDR1 is SGHTA and CDR2 is FQGNSA in the germline V gene. The CDR3 reads CASSLGGTGANVLTF. CDR3 DNA: TGTGCCAGCAGCTTAGGGGGGACTGGGGCCAACGTCCTGACTTTC. Full variable domain (outside the CDR3, taken from reference TRBV7-2 and TRBJ2-6): GAGVSQSPSNKVTEKGKDVELRCDPISGHTALYWYRQSLGQGLEFLIYFQGNSAPDKSGLPSDRFSAERTGGSVSTLTIQRTQQEDSAVYLCASSLGGTGANVLTFGAGSRLTVL.

This rearrangement joins TRBV27 to TRBJ1-2; tentatively, D is TRBD1 (6 bases). Looked up from germline, CDR1 is MNHEY and CDR2 is SMNVEV (reference sequence). Between the trimmed V and J ends, which lost 5 bases and 8 bases, there was a span of 21 bases. The CDR3 length is 15 residues. The CDR3 is CASSDPGTPMRGYTF. The CDR3 DNA sequence: TGTGCCAGCAGTGACCCCGGGACACCAATGAGAGGCTACACCTTC.

The genes are TRBV19 and TRBJ2-1; 8 nucleotides match TRBD1. CDR1 and CDR2 from the germline V gene are LNHDA and SQIVND (reference sequence). Unmatched junction bases numbered 7, after V lost 10 bases and J lost 5 bases. The CDR3 consists of 13 residues. The CDR3 sequence: CANEGTGHNEQFF. The CDR3 nucleotides read TGTGCCAACGAGGGGACAGGACACAATGAGCAGTTCTTC.

The chain joins TRBV30 to TRBJ1-2; unclear D gene. Germline lookup yields CDR1 GTSNPN and CDR2 SVGIG (reference sequence). Trimming stripped 3 bases from V and 3 bases from J, with 17 bases between. This CDR3 has 15 amino acids. As DNA, the CDR3 is TGTGCCTGGAGGGACCTCCTAAGGACGGACTATGGCTACACCTTC. Translation gives CAWRDLLRTDYGYTF.

The gene calls are TRBV9 and TRBJ2-7, with 7 bases aligning to TRBD2. In germline, CDR1 is SGDLS, CDR2 YYNGEE. J lost 2 bases, V lost 0 bases, and 5 bases had no gene match. This CDR3 has 15 amino acids. The CDR3 nucleotides are TGTGCCAGCAGCGTAGGGGGAGGGGACCCCTACGAGCAGTACTTC. Translated, it gives CASSVGGGDPYEQYF.

This rearrangement joins TRBV7-3 to TRBJ1-2; D is perhaps TRBD1 (6 bases). CDR1 is SGHTA, CDR2 FQGTGA, per germline. The CDR3 spans 14 residues. Deletions cut 0 bases from V and 4 bases from J, with 9 bases between. CDR3: CASSLTTGTYGYTF. CDR3 sequence (DNA): TGTGCCAGCAGCTTAACTACAGGGACCTATGGCTACACCTTC.

The chain couples TRBV6-9 to TRBJ1-1; no clear D. Trimming took off 3 bases at V and 6 bases at J, with 11 bases between the two ends. This CDR3 is 13 amino acids long. From germline, CDR1 is MNHGY and CDR2 SVAAGI. The CDR3 bases are TGTGCCAGCAGTTACCCGGGTTCCGCTGAAGCTTTCTTT. Its protein product is CASSYPGSAEAFF.